The 25 T cell receptor beta chains presented below share a single source sample, sequenced in a study of PD-1 blockade in classical Hodgkin lymphoma. Regarding time point: cycle 4 day 1 (C4D1), after 5 to 7 weeks of nivolumab. All the patients suffered relapse after autologous stem cell transplantation, and brentuximab vedotin exposure differed. Assay used: immunoSEQ multiplex PCR; TCRdb lists only in-frame clones, some missing. The table records around 17,000 clones, 80% to 90% of them present only once. The sample in question was peripheral blood mononuclear cells (PBMCs), obtained before the fourth cycle of nivolumab. Source of these receptors: a human donor with classical Hodgkin lymphoma.

The CDR3 sequence is CASSPGTEGETQYF. The DNA for the CDR3 is TGCGCCAGCAGCCCCGGGACAGAGGGAGAGACCCAGTACTTC. The V call is TRBV5-1, the J call TRBJ2-5; 7 positions agree with TRBD1. The CDR3 contains 14 residues. Germline V gene lookup returns CDR1 SGHRS and CDR2 YFSETQ. V trimming: 4 bases; J trimming: 4 bases; junction bases outside the gene matches: 7.

This chain joins TRBV7-8 and TRBJ2-2; no reliable D call. The CDR3 is made up of 14 amino acids. V gave up 1 base and J gave up 3 bases, with 6 bases separating them. Germline V gene data show CDR1 as SGHVS and CDR2 as FQNEAQ. CDR3 protein: CASSLDVDTGELFF. As DNA, the CDR3 is TGTGCCAGCAGCTTAGATGTGGACACCGGGGAGCTGTTTTTT.

V and J are TRBV6-5 and TRBJ1-1; tentative D call: TRBD1 (6 bases). The CDR3 is made up of 16 amino acids. Trimming removed 0 bases from V and 5 bases from J, with 16 bases in between. The germline V gene has CDR1 MNHEY and CDR2 SVGAGI. CDR3 residues: CASSYSGGGWGTEAFF. In DNA form, the CDR3 reads TGTGCCAGCAGTTACTCGGGCGGGGGCTGGGGGACTGAAGCTTTCTTT.

The genes are TRBV7-2 and TRBJ1-2; TRBD1 agrees at 7 bases. Germline trimming cut 5 bases from V and 4 bases from J; bases unmatched to any gene: 7. CDR3 length: 14 residues. Per germline, CDR1 SGHTA and CDR2 FQGNSA. CDR3: CASSEQQGVYGYTF. CDR3 sequence (DNA): TGTGCCAGCAGCGAGCAGCAGGGGGTCTATGGCTACACCTTC.

CDR3 DNA sequence: TGCGCCAGCAGCCTGGGTGGGAAGGTCACAGATACGCAGTATTTT. Translated: CASSLGGKVTDTQYF. The chain couples TRBV5-1 to TRBJ2-3; no clear D gene. This CDR3 spans 15 amino acids. The ends were cut back, 4 bases at V and 2 bases at J, with 14 bases in the middle. CDR1 is SGHRS, CDR2 YFSETQ, per germline. The full variable domain, its missing parts supplied by reference TRBV5-1 and TRBJ2-3, is KAGVTQTPRYLIKTRGQQVTLSCSPISGHRSVSWYQQTPGQGLQFLFEYFSETQRNKGNFPGRFSGRQFSNSRSEMNVSTLELGDSALYLCASSLGGKVTDTQYFGPGTRLTVL.

This chain connects TRBV14 to TRBJ2-7; D possibly uses TRBD1 or TRBD2 (5 bases each). Trimming cost V 1 base and J 6 bases, with 10 bases left between them. The CDR3 loop spans 13 amino acids. CDR1 is SGHDN and CDR2 is FVKESK in the germline V gene. In DNA form, the CDR3 reads TGTGCCAGCAGCCAAGTTCGGGGCGGCGAGCAGTACTTC. Translation: CASSQVRGGEQYF.

The chain employs TRBV25-1 and TRBJ2-3, with 7 bases aligning to TRBD1. CDR3 length equals 15 residues. Germline V gives CDR1 MGHDK, CDR2 SYGVNS. The V and J ends lost 3 bases and 6 bases, in that order; junction bases with no gene match: 9. The chain's CDR3 is CASSDLQGSSDTQYF. CDR3 coding DNA: TGTGCCAGCAGTGATCTACAGGGGAGTTCGGATACGCAGTATTTT.

The chain uses TRBV7-3 and TRBJ1-2; D gene ambiguous. Germline V CDR1 and CDR2: SGHTA, FQGTGA. CDR3 length equals 14 residues. Trimming stripped 5 bases from V and 4 bases from J, with 14 bases between. Here the CDR3 DNA reads TGTGCCAGCAGCCCAGAACCGGGAAGCTATGGCTACACCTTC. This codes for CASSPEPGSYGYTF.

V gene TRBV6-1 combines with J gene TRBJ2-7; D possibly uses TRBD1 or TRBD2 (6 bases each). The CDR3 sequence is 15 residues long. The germline V and J ends were trimmed by 5 bases and 0 bases, with 14 bases remaining between them. CDR1 and CDR2 from the germline V gene are MNHNS and SASEGT. The CDR3 DNA follows: TGTGCCAGCAGTCGACAGGAGGGGCCCTCCTACGAGCAGTACTTC. Translating gives CASSRQEGPSYEQYF.

The V gene is TRBV19, the J gene TRBJ1-5; D uncertain. The CDR3 loop spans 15 amino acids. The germline gives CDR1 LNHDA, CDR2 SQIVND (reference sequence). Deletions cut 7 bases from V and 3 bases from J, with 16 bases between. CDR3: CASKLSGSVNQPQHF. In DNA form, the CDR3 reads TGTGCCAGTAAACTCTCTGGGTCTGTCAATCAGCCCCAGCATTTT.

This clone was counted once. The gene calls are TRBV7-9 and TRBJ1-1; D is unclear. This CDR3 spans 14 amino acids. Deletions cut 5 bases from V and 0 bases from J, with 10 bases between. Germline V gene lookup returns CDR1 SEHNR and CDR2 FQNEAQ (reference sequence). CDR3 nucleotide sequence: TGTGCCAGCAGCCTCCCGACGGTGAACACTGAAGCTTTCTTT. This translates into CASSLPTVNTEAFF.

The J gene is TRBJ1-1, the V gene TRBV5-1; D unclear. Germline CDR1 is SGHRS and CDR2 is YFSETQ. V was clipped by 7 bases and J by 1 base, with 17 bases between them. The CDR3 is 15 amino acids. Written as DNA, the CDR3 is TGCGCCAGCCGCCCCGCTGGGAGCCCGAACACTGAAGCTTTCTTT. Its translation: CASRPAGSPNTEAFF.

The chain carries TRBV7-6 and TRBJ2-3; 12 bases match TRBD2. Per the germline V gene, CDR1 is SGHVS and CDR2 is FNYEAQ. Trimming at V came to 5 bases and at J to 0 bases, leaving 9 bases not matched to a gene. CDR3 length: 18 amino acids. CDR3 protein: CASSNGLAGNPSTDTQYF. In DNA, the CDR3 is TGTGCCAGCAGCAACGGACTAGCGGGGAACCCAAGCACAGATACGCAGTATTTT.

Turning to this clone: In the same sample, other DNA sequences code for this CDR3. The V gene is TRBV5-1, the J gene TRBJ1-1, with D unclear. The CDR3 is 11 amino acids. Germline-derived CDR1 and CDR2 are SGHRS and YFSETQ. Trimming removed 5 bases from V and 1 base from J, with 3 bases in between. CDR3 nucleotides: TGCGCCAGCAGTCAGAACACTGAAGCTTTCTTT. Its protein product is CASSQNTEAFF. Full variable domain (missing parts from reference TRBV5-1 and TRBJ1-1): KAGVTQTPRYLIKTRGQQVTLSCSPISGHRSVSWYQQTPGQGLQFLFEYFSETQRNKGNFPGRFSGRQFSNSRSEMNVSTLELGDSALYLCASSQNTEAFFGQGTRLTVV.

This clone was seen just once. J is TRBJ2-7 and V is TRBV6-6; a possible D gene is TRBD2 (7 bases). Trimming pared 5 bases from V and 6 bases from J, leaving 17 bases between. Looked up from germline, CDR1 is MNHNY and CDR2 is SVGAGI (reference sequence). The length of the CDR3 is 14 residues. The CDR3 sequence is CASSPPPGGGEQYF. DNA for the CDR3: TGTGCCAGCAGTCCTCCCCCGGGGGGCGGCGAGCAGTACTTC.

V gene TRBV5-1 combines with J gene TRBJ1-2, with 8 bases fitting TRBD1. Per germline, CDR1 SGHRS and CDR2 YFSETQ. V dropped 2 bases and J dropped 2; count of bases not matched to a gene: 8. This CDR3 spans 16 amino acids. CDR3 sequence: CASSLTVQGGNYGYTF. The DNA of the CDR3 is TGCGCCAGCAGCTTAACCGTACAGGGGGGGAACTATGGCTACACCTTC. Supplemented by reference TRBV5-1 and TRBJ1-2, the full variable domain reads KAGVTQTPRYLIKTRGQQVTLSCSPISGHRSVSWYQQTPGQGLQFLFEYFSETQRNKGNFPGRFSGRQFSNSRSEMNVSTLELGDSALYLCASSLTVQGGNYGYTFGSGTRLTVV.

This rearrangement joins TRBV7-8 to TRBJ2-3, with 9 bases aligning to TRBD2. The V gene end was trimmed by 1 base and the J gene end by 4 bases; junction bases not matched to a gene: 6. Germline-derived CDR1 and CDR2 are SGHVS and FQNEAQ. The CDR3 length is 16 residues. CDR3 protein: CASSLVVLAGADTQYF. CDR3 nucleotides: TGTGCCAGCAGCTTAGTTGTGTTAGCGGGAGCAGATACGCAGTATTTT. The entire variable domain, with the rest obtained from reference TRBV7-8 and TRBJ2-3, is as follows: GAGVSQSPRYKVAKRGQDVALRCDPISGHVSLFWYQQALGQGPEFLTYFQNEAQLDKSGLPSDRFFAERPEGSVSTLKIQRTQQEDSAVYLCASSLVVLAGADTQYFGPGTRLTVL.

As to this clone: Other DNA sequences in this sample translate to the same CDR3. The J gene is TRBJ1-1, the V gene TRBV5-1, with TRBD1 matching over 9 bases. V lost 0 bases, J lost 4 bases, and 1 base stayed unmatched. Germline loops: CDR1 SGHRS, CDR2 YFSETQ. The CDR3 consists of 14 residues. The CDR3 reads CASSLGQGGTEAFF. CDR3 DNA sequence: TGCGCCAGCAGCTTGGGACAGGGGGGCACTGAAGCTTTCTTT.

This sequence joins TRBV6-5 and TRBJ2-7, with D possibly TRBD1 on 5 matching bases. CDR1 MNHEY and CDR2 SVGAGI come from the germline V gene. The V end lost 6 bases, the J end lost 2 bases, and 14 bases lay between the germline ends. CDR3 length: 14 amino acids. This CDR3 is CASRSQDNTYEQYF. CDR3 sequence (DNA): TGTGCCAGCAGATCTCAGGACAACACCTACGAGCAGTACTTC.

The chain couples TRBV6-6 to TRBJ1-6, with 7 bases matching TRBD1. The CDR3 spans 16 residues. Germline CDR1 is MNHNY and CDR2 is SVGAGI (reference sequence). V gave up 2 bases and J gave up 8 bases; unmatched junction bases: 9. The CDR3 here is CASSYVEGGSDSPLHF. CDR3 bases: TGTGCCAGCAGTTACGTGGAAGGGGGCTCGGATTCACCCCTCCACTTT.

The chain carries TRBV7-8 and TRBJ1-5; TRBD1 is a possible D gene (5 bases). The V end lost 0 bases, the J end lost 5 bases, and 8 bases lay between the germline ends. This CDR3 is 14 amino acids long. The V gene's germline CDR1 is SGHVS and CDR2 FQNEAQ. DNA of the CDR3: TGTGCCAGCAGCTTAGCGCGGGGGGATCAGCCCCAGCATTTT. It is translated as CASSLARGDQPQHF.

V is TRBV7-8 and J is TRBJ1-1; TRBD1 matches at 8 bases. The CDR3 contains 17 residues. The J segment lost 0 bases and the V segment lost 3 bases, leaving 9 bases of the junction unmatched. In germline, CDR1 is SGHVS, CDR2 FQNEAQ. CDR3: CASSFTGGATMNTEAFF. The CDR3 DNA reads TGTGCCAGCAGCTTCACAGGGGGGGCTACCATGAACACTGAAGCTTTCTTT.

The chain couples TRBV5-1 to TRBJ2-2, with unresolved D. Germline V gene data show CDR1 as SGHRS and CDR2 as YFSETQ. This CDR3 has 13 residues. V lost 0 bases to trimming and J lost 5 bases, with 5 bases between them. The CDR3 region is CASSLGHTGELFF. CDR3 sequence (DNA): TGCGCCAGCAGCTTGGGTCATACCGGGGAGCTGTTTTTT.

The gene calls are TRBV5-1 and TRBJ1-2; D uncertain. The CDR3 is 13 residues long. In germline, CDR1 is SGHRS, CDR2 YFSETQ. The V gene lost 0 bases and the J gene lost 2 bases, with 5 bases spanning the gap. The CDR3 here is CASSLVGNYGYTF. The CDR3 DNA sequence: TGCGCCAGCAGCTTGGTGGGGAACTATGGCTACACCTTC.

The chain is built from TRBV5-1 and TRBJ2-3, with 11 bases matching TRBD2. The V and J ends lost 4 bases and 5 bases, in that order; junction bases with no gene match: 6. Germline V CDR1 and CDR2: SGHRS, YFSETQ. This CDR3 contains 15 residues. As DNA, the CDR3 is TGCGCCAGCAGCGCTTCGGGACTAGCGGTAGATACGCAGTATTTT. It codes for CASSASGLAVDTQYF. Together with reference TRBV5-1 and TRBJ2-3, the CDR3 gives the full variable domain: KAGVTQTPRYLIKTRGQQVTLSCSPISGHRSVSWYQQTPGQGLQFLFEYFSETQRNKGNFPGRFSGRQFSNSRSEMNVSTLELGDSALYLCASSASGLAVDTQYFGPGTRLTVL.